This T cell receptor beta chain was identified in a study of blood T cells in healthy people across ages. Whole-study findings and limits: The study found TCR beta diversity correlated strongly with naive T cell percentage.

Next came a second PCR, run for roughly 6 to 11 cycles, which used a sample-barcoded 5' primer along with a J-beta primer mix. One entry per CDR3 protein results from TCRdb running MiXCR on the 5' RACE reads. The top ten hold more than 3% of the sample, which has 800,000 or so distinct CDR3 sequences, approximately 25% seen once. In the case of this clonotype: Its antigen is undetermined.

CDR1 MNHEY and CDR2 SMNVEV come from the germline V gene (reference sequence). This CDR3 region has 15 residues. V was pared by 8 bases and J by 0 bases, with 6 bases of the junction left unmatched. Healthy Caucasian individuals from Russia aged about 6 to 90 were enrolled as donors. These data also formed part of another study, on T cells of mothers and their children. According to that study: Thymic selection molds TCR recombination products alike in related and unrelated pairs.

The specimen was blood. The gene calls are TRBV27 and TRBJ2-4, with 8 bases that match TRBD1. This TCR came from a boy aged 5-17 years in good health. The DNA for the CDR3 is TGTGCCAGCCGGACAGGGTTTCTAGCCAAAAACATTCAGTACTTC. Protein product: CASRTGFLAKNIQYF.